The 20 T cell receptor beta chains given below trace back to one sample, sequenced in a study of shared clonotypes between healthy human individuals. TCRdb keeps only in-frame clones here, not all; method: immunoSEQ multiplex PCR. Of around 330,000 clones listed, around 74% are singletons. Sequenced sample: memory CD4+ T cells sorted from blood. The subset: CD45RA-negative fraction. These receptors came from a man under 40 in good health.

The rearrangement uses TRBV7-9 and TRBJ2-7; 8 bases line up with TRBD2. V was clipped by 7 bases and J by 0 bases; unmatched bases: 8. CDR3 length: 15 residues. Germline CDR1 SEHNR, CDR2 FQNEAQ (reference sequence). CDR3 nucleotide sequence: TGTGCCAGCACCAGTAGCGGGACGACCTCCTACGAGCAGTACTTC. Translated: CASTSSGTTSYEQYF.

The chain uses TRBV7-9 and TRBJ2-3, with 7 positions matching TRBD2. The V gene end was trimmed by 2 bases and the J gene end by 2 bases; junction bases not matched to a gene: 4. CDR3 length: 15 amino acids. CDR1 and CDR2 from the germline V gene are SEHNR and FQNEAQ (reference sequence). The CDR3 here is CASSLSSGYTDTQYF. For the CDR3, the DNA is TGTGCCAGCAGCTTATCTAGCGGATACACAGATACGCAGTATTTT.

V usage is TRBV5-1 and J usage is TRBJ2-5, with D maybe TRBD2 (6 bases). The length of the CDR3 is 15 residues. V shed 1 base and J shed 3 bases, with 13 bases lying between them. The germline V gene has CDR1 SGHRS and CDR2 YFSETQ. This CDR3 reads CASSLSPGDEETQYF. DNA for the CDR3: TGCGCCAGCAGCTTGTCCCCGGGGGATGAAGAGACCCAGTACTTC.

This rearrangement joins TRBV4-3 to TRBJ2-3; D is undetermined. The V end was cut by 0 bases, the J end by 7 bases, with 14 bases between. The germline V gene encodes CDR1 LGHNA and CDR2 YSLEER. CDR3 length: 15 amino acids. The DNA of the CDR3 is TGCGCCAGCAGCCAAGATACGGGTCGTACTAATACGCAGTATTTT. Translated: CASSQDTGRTNTQYF.

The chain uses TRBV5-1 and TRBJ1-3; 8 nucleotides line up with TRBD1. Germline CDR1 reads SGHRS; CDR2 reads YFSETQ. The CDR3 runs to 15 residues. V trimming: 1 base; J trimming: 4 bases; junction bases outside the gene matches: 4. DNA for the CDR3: TGCGCCAGCAGCTTGACAGGGGGAGAAGGAAACACCATATATTTT. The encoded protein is CASSLTGGEGNTIYF.

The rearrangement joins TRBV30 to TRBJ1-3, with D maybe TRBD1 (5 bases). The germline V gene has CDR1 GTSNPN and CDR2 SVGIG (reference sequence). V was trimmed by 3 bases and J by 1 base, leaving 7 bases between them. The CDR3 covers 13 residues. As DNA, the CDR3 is TGTGCCTGGAGCAGGGAATCTGGAAACACCATATATTTT. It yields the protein CAWSRESGNTIYF.

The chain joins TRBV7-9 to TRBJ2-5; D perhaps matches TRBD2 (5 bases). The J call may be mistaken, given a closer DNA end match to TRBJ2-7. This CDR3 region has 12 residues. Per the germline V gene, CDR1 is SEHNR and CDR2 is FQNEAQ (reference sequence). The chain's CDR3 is CASSAGAYEQYF. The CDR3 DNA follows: TGTGCCAGCAGCGCCGGGGCCTACGAGCAGTACTTC.

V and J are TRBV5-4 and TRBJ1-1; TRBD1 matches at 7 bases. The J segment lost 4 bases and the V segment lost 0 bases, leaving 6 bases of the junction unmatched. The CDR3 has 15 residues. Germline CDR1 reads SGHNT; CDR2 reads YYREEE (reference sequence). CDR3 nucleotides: TGTGCCAGCAGCTTGGCCGGGACAGTGATCACTGAAGCTTTCTTT. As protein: CASSLAGTVITEAFF.

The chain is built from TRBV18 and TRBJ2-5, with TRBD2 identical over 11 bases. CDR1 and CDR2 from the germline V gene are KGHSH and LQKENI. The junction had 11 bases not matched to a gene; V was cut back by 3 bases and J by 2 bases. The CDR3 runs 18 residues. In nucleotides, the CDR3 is TGTGCCAGCTCACCGAGGACTAGCGGGTTTAGTGGGCAAGAGACCCAGTACTTC. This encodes CASSPRTSGFSGQETQYF.

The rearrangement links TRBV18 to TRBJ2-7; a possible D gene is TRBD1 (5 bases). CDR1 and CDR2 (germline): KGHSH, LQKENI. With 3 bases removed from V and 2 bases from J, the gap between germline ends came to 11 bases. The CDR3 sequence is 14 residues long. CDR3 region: CASSPWGSPYEQYF. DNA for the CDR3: TGTGCCAGCTCACCCTGGGGCTCGCCCTACGAGCAGTACTTC.

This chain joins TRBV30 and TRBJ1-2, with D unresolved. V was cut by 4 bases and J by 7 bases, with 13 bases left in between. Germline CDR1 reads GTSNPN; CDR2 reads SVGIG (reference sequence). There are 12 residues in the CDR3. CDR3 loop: CAWTPWAGGYTF. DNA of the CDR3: TGTGCCTGGACCCCTTGGGCGGGTGGCTACACCTTC.

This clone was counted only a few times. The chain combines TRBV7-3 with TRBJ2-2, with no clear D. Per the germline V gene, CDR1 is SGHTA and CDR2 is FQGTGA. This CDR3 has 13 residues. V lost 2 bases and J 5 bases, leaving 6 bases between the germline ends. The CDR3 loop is CASSLDQTGELFF. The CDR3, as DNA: TGTGCCAGCAGCTTAGACCAGACCGGGGAGCTGTTTTTT.

CDR3 amino acids: CASRPSGNGQPQHF. CDR3 coding DNA: TGTGCCAGCAGACCGTCAGGGAATGGACAGCCCCAGCATTTT. V and J are TRBV28 and TRBJ1-5; TRBD1 is a possible D gene (5 bases). Looked up from germline, CDR1 is MDHEN and CDR2 is SYDVKM. This CDR3 is built from 14 residues. Deletions cut 6 bases from V and 7 bases from J, with 16 bases between. The full variable domain, completed using reference TRBV28 and TRBJ1-5, is DVKVTQSSRYLVKRTGEKVFLECVQDMDHENMFWYRQDPGLGLRLIYFSYDVKMKEKGDIPEGYSVSREKKERFSLILESASTNQTSMYLCASRPSGNGQPQHFGDGTRLSIL.

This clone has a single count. CDR3 loop: CASSLAAGAANEQFF. As DNA, the CDR3 is TGCGCCAGCAGCTTGGCCGCAGGGGCGGCGAATGAGCAGTTCTTC. The V call is TRBV5-1, the J call TRBJ2-1; tentatively, D is TRBD1 (6 bases). V was pared by 0 bases and J by 7 bases, with 14 bases between. This CDR3 region has 15 residues. Germline CDR1 SGHRS, CDR2 YFSETQ.

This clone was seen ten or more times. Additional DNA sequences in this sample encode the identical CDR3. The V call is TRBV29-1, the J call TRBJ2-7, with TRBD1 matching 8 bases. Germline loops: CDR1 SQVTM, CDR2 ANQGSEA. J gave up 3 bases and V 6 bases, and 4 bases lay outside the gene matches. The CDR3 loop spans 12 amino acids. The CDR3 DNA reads TGCAGCGTCGGACAGGGTGGCTACGAGCAGTACTTC. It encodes CSVGQGGYEQYF.

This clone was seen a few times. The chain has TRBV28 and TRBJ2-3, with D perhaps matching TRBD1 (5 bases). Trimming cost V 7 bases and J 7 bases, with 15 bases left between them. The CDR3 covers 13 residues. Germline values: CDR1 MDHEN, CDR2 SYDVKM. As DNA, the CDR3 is TGTGCCAGCAATACGAGACAGAGAAATACGCAGTATTTT. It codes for CASNTRQRNTQYF.

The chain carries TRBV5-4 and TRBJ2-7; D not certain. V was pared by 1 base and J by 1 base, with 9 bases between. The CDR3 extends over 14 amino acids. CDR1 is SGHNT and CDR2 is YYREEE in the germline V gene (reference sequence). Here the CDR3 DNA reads TGTGCCAGCAGCTTGATAGGTTTTTCCTACGAGCAGTACTTC. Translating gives CASSLIGFSYEQYF.

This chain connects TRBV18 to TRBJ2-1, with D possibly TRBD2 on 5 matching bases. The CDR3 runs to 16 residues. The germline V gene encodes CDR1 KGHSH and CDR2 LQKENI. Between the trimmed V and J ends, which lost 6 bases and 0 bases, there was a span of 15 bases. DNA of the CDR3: TGTGCCAGCTCGCCCCGGGAAGGGAGCTCCTACAATGAGCAGTTCTTC. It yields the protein CASSPREGSSYNEQFF.

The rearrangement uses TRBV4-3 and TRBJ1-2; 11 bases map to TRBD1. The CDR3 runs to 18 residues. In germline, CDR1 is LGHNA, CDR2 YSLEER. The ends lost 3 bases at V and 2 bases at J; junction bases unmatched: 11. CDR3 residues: CASSQEAGQGVGNYGYTF. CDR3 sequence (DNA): TGCGCCAGCAGCCAGGAGGCGGGACAGGGGGTAGGCAACTATGGCTACACCTTC.

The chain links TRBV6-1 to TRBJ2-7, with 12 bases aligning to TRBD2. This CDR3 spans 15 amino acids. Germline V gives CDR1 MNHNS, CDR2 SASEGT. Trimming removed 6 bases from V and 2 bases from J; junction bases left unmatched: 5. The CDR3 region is CASRGLAGIAYEQYF. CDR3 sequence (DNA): TGTGCCAGCAGGGGACTAGCGGGTATCGCCTACGAGCAGTACTTC.